These 18 T cell receptor beta chains originate from one sample sequenced in a study of beta chain features in type 1 diabetes. Broader study findings: Significant though moderate, a shortening of TCRB CDR3s appeared in all four CD4+ subsets of Type 1 diabetes patients.

Their specific antigens are unknown. Sequencing targeted expressed TCRB transcripts, as all isolated RNA had been reverse transcribed. Repertoires were generated with immunoSEQ multiplex PCR, while TCRdb's copy carries only in-frame clones and drops some. The sample gives 350,000 to 400,000 clones, over 10% of which show up once; about 0.01% is in the top ten. Input material: naive CD4+ T cells from blood. The receptor source for this set is a woman under 30 with type 1 diabetes.

The table lists this clone with a few counts. This rearrangement joins TRBV5-1 to TRBJ2-3, with TRBD1 matching 8 bases. Germline V gives CDR1 SGHRS, CDR2 YFSETQ. The V and J ends lost 2 bases and 5 bases, in that order; junction bases with no gene match: 4. The CDR3 runs to 14 residues. The CDR3, as DNA: TGCGCCAGCAGCTTCGACAGGGGAGGAGATACGCAGTATTTT. Amino acid sequence: CASSFDRGGDTQYF.

The chain recombines TRBV4-1 with TRBJ2-3, with 10 bases matching TRBD1. The ends lost 4 bases at V and 7 bases at J; junction bases unmatched: 8. CDR1 and CDR2 (germline): MGHRA, YSYEKL. The CDR3 runs 15 residues. CDR3 sequence: CASSPGQGKVNTQYF. The CDR3 DNA reads as TGCGCCAGCAGCCCGGGACAGGGGAAGGTTAATACGCAGTATTTT.

The chain joins TRBV5-4 to TRBJ2-7; 12 bases are shared with TRBD2. V was clipped by 3 bases and J by 3 bases; unmatched bases: 4. Germline-derived CDR1 and CDR2 are SGHNT and YYREEE (reference sequence). The CDR3 spans 15 residues. The CDR3 loop is CASSSTSGSIYEQYF. In DNA, the CDR3 is TGTGCCAGCAGCTCGACTAGCGGGAGTATCTACGAGCAGTACTTC.

The chain links TRBV28 to TRBJ1-1; D is ambiguous. The germline V gene encodes CDR1 MDHEN and CDR2 SYDVKM. Trimming left V 3 bases short and J 0 bases short, with 11 bases between. The CDR3 length is 15 residues. The CDR3 DNA follows: TGTGCCAGCAGTTTCGCACATTCCATGAACACTGAAGCTTTCTTT. Amino acids: CASSFAHSMNTEAFF.

The CDR3 spells CASSLGDRGNIQYF. The DNA of the CDR3 is TGTGCCAGCAGTTTAGGGGACAGGGGTAACATTCAGTACTTC. The V gene is TRBV28, the J gene TRBJ2-4; TRBD1 matches 10 bases. This CDR3 region has 14 residues. The ends lost 2 bases at V and 7 bases at J; junction bases unmatched: 2. The germline CDR1 and CDR2 sequences are MDHEN and SYDVKM. Full variable domain (rest looked up from reference TRBV28 and TRBJ2-4): DVKVTQSSRYLVKRTGEKVFLECVQDMDHENMFWYRQDPGLGLRLIYFSYDVKMKEKGDIPEGYSVSREKKERFSLILESASTNQTSMYLCASSLGDRGNIQYFGAGTRLSVL.

This clone has a handful of counts. The V gene is TRBV29-1, the J gene TRBJ1-5; 9 bases match TRBD1. V lost 7 bases and J lost 6; bases outside the gene matches: 7. CDR3 size: 13 residues. Germline V gene sequence: CDR1 SQVTM, CDR2 ANQGSEA. The CDR3: CSARTGVGQPQHF. CDR3 in DNA: TGCAGCGCCAGGACAGGGGTAGGTCAGCCCCAGCATTTT.

This clone has only a few counts. The chain uses TRBV18 and TRBJ1-5; the D is unclear. V was clipped by 3 bases and J by 3 bases, with 9 bases between them. From germline, CDR1 is KGHSH and CDR2 LQKENI. CDR3 length equals 14 residues. In DNA, the CDR3 is TGTGCCAGCTCACCCCAGGTGAACAATCAGCCCCAGCATTTT. Translated, it gives CASSPQVNNQPQHF.

In its sample, this clone was seen a few times. The rearrangement uses TRBV6-5 and TRBJ1-2, with D hard to call. This CDR3 contains 13 residues. Trimming left V 10 bases short and J 7 bases short, with 19 bases between. In germline, CDR1 is MNHEY, CDR2 SVGAGI. In DNA, the CDR3 is TGTGCCACCCGGGCTGGACTGACGGGTGGCTACACCTTC. This sequence encodes CATRAGLTGGYTF.

In this sample, this clone turned up a few times. This chain connects TRBV4-1 to TRBJ2-4, with TRBD1 matching 11 bases. V was pared by 6 bases and J by 9 bases, with 13 bases of the junction left unmatched. CDR3 length equals 16 residues. The germline V gene encodes CDR1 MGHRA and CDR2 YSYEKL. The CDR3 here is CASRPLSGTGGTIQYF. The CDR3 nucleotides are TGCGCCAGCAGACCCCTGTCCGGGACAGGGGGGACCATTCAGTACTTC.

The chain uses TRBV29-1 and TRBJ1-1, with 9 bases matching TRBD1. Germline V gene lookup returns CDR1 SQVTM and CDR2 ANQGSEA. Trimming took 4 bases from V and 2 from J; bases not matched to a gene: 11. The CDR3 is 16 residues long. The CDR3 DNA follows: TGCAGCGTTGGCACAGGGGGCTGGGCTGAAAACACTGAAGCTTTCTTT. Protein: CSVGTGGWAENTEAFF.

This clone was found a few times. The genes are TRBV9 and TRBJ2-1; 10 bases are a match to TRBD2. The trim removed 3 bases at V and 4 bases at J, leaving 10 bases unmatched. Germline lookup yields CDR1 SGDLS and CDR2 YYNGEE. This CDR3 region has 17 residues. CDR3 in amino acids: CASSASLGLAQYNEQFF. DNA of the CDR3: TGTGCCAGCAGCGCCTCTCTGGGACTAGCGCAATACAATGAGCAGTTCTTC.

This clone turned up a few times. J is TRBJ2-7 and V is TRBV7-9; unclear D gene. CDR3 length: 12 residues. V was shortened by 5 bases and J by 4 bases, with 9 bases between the two germline ends. The V gene's germline CDR1 is SEHNR and CDR2 FQNEAQ (reference sequence). CDR3 sequence: CASSPRWYEQYF. The DNA of the CDR3 is TGTGCCAGCAGCCCCAGGTGGTACGAGCAGTACTTC. The full variable domain, in which reference TRBV7-9 and TRBJ2-7 provide the parts outside the CDR3, is DTGVSQNPRHKITKRGQNVTFRCDPISEHNRLYWYRQTLGQGPEFLTYFQNEAQLEKSRLLSDRFSAERPKGSFSTLEIQRTEQGDSAMYLCASSPRWYEQYFGPGTRLTVT.

This clone was picked up a small number of times. The V and J genes are TRBV28 and TRBJ2-7; 10 positions agree with TRBD1. The ends lost 5 bases at V and 2 bases at J; junction bases unmatched: 6. Looked up from germline, CDR1 is MDHEN and CDR2 is SYDVKM. The CDR3 spans 15 residues. This chain's CDR3 is CASSLGTGVTYEQYF. The CDR3, as DNA: TGTGCCAGCAGTCTAGGGACAGGGGTTACCTACGAGCAGTACTTC.

The genes are TRBV19 and TRBJ1-1; TRBD1 agrees at 8 bases. Germline CDR1 and CDR2: LNHDA and SQIVND (reference sequence). V was clipped by 3 bases and J by 5 bases; unmatched bases: 5. The CDR3 covers 14 residues. The CDR3 loop reads CASSIQGAPTEAFF. The CDR3 DNA is TGTGCCAGTAGTATCCAGGGGGCGCCTACTGAAGCTTTCTTT.

This clone was seen more than once but under ten times. The rearrangement links TRBV19 to TRBJ2-1; 11 bases line up with TRBD2. The CDR3 has 16 amino acids. Germline V CDR1 and CDR2: LNHDA, SQIVND (reference sequence). V trimming: 3 bases; J trimming: 7 bases; junction bases outside the gene matches: 8. The chain's CDR3 is CASSIKTSGTRNEQFF. CDR3 nucleotide sequence: TGTGCCAGTAGTATCAAGACTAGCGGGACCAGAAATGAGCAGTTCTTC.

A few counts support this clone. V is TRBV18 and J is TRBJ1-1; D perhaps matches TRBD1 (5 bases). The CDR3 extends over 15 amino acids. Trimming removed 2 bases at V and 4 bases at J, with 14 bases between. Germline CDR1 reads KGHSH; CDR2 reads LQKENI. The CDR3 region is CASSPKDPGLTEAFF. CDR3 sequence (DNA): TGTGCCAGCTCACCAAAGGATCCAGGGCTCACTGAAGCTTTCTTT. Based on the CDR3 plus reference TRBV18 and TRBJ1-1, the full variable domain is NAGVMQNPRHLVRRRGQEARLRCSPMKGHSHVYWYRQLPEEGLKFMVYLQKENIIDESGMPKERFSAEFPKEGPSILRIQQVVRGDSAAYFCASSPKDPGLTEAFFGQGTRLTVV.

This chain connects TRBV2 to TRBJ1-2; D may be TRBD1 (6 bases). The CDR3 runs to 15 residues. V was cut by 7 bases and J by 4 bases, with 19 bases left in between. CDR1 and CDR2 from the germline V gene are SNHLY and FYNNEI. The chain's CDR3 is CASTIDRKGVYGYTF. In DNA, the CDR3 is TGTGCCAGCACCATAGACAGGAAAGGGGTCTATGGCTACACCTTC. Filled out from reference TRBV2 and TRBJ1-2, the complete variable domain reads EPEVTQTPSHQVTQMGQEVILRCVPISNHLYFYWYRQILGQKVEFLVSFYNNEISEKSEIFDDQFSVERPDGSNFTLKIRSTKLEDSAMYFCASTIDRKGVYGYTFGSGTRLTVV.

The J gene is TRBJ1-5, the V gene TRBV18; TRBD1 aligns across 9 bases. The V segment lost 3 bases and the J segment 4 bases; nucleotides outside the gene matches: 7. Germline V gene sequence: CDR1 KGHSH, CDR2 LQKENI. The CDR3 consists of 16 residues. Here the CDR3 reads CASSPLTTGGNQPQHF. CDR3 bases: TGTGCCAGCTCACCGCTCACGACAGGGGGTAATCAGCCCCAGCATTTT.